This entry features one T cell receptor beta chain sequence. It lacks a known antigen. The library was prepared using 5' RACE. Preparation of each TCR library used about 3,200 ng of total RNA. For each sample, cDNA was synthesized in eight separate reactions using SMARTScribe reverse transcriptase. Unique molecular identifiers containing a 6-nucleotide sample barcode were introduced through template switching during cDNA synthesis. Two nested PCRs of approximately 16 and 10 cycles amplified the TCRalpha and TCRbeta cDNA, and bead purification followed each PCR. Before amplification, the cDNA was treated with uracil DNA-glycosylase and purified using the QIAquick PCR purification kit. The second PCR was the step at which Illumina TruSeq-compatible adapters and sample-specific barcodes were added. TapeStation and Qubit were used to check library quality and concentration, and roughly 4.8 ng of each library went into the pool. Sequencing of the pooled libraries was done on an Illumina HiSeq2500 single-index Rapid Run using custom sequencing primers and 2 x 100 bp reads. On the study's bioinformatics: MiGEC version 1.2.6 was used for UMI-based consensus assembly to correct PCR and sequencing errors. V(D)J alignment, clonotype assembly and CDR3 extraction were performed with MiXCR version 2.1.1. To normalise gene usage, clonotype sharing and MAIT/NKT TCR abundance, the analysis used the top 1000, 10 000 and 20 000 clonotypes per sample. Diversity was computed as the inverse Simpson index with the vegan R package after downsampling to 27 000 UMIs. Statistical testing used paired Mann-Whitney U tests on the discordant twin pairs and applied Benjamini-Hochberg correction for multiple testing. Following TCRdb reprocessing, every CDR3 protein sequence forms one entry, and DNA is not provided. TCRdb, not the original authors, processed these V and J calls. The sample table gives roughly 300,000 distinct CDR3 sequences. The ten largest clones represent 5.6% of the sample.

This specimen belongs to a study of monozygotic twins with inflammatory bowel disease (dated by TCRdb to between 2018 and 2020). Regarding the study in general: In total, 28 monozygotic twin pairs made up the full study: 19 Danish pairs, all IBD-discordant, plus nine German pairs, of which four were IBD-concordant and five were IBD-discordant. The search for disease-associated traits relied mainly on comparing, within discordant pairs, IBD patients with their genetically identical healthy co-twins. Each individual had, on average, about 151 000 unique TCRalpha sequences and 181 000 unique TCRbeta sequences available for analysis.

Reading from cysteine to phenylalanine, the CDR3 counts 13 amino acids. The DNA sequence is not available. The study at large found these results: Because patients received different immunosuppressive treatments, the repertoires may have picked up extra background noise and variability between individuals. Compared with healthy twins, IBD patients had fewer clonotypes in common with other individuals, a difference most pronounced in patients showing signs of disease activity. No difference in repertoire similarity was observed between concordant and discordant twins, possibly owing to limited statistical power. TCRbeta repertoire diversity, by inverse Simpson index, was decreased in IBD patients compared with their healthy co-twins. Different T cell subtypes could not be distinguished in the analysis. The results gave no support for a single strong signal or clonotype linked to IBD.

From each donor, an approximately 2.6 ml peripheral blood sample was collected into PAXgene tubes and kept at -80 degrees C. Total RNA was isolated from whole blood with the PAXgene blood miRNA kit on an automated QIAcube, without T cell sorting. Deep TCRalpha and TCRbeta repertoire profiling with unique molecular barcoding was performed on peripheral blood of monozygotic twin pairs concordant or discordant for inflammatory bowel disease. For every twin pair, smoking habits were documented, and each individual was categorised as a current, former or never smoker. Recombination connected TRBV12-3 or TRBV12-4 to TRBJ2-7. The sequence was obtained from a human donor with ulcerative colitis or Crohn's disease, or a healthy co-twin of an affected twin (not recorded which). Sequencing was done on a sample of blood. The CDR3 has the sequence CASSLAHGYEQYF.